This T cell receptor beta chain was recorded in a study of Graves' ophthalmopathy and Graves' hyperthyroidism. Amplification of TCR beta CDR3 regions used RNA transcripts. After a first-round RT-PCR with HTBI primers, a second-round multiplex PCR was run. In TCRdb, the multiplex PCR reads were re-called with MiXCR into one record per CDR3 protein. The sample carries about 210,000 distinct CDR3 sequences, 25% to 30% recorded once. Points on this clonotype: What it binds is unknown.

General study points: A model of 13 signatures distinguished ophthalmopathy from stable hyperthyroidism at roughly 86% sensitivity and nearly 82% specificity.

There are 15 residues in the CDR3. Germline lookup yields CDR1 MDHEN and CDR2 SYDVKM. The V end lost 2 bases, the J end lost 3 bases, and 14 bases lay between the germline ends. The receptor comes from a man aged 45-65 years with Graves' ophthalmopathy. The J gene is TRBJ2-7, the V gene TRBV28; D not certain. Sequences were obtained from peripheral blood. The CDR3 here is CASSLDSGHLYEQYF. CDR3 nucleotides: TGTGCCAGCAGTTTAGACTCAGGCCACCTCTACGAGCAGTACTTC.